The entry below describes one TCR beta chain. The data originate from a study of preoperative IRX-2 immunotherapy in early breast cancer. This CDR3 contains 13 residues. CDR1 MGHDK and CDR2 SYGVNS come from the germline V gene. V was trimmed by 6 bases and J by 1 base, leaving 9 bases between them. Sequenced by immunoSEQ multiplex PCR; TCRdb stores in-frame clones only, minus some. This sample has around 30,000 clones; 78% occur once, and the top ten carry 2% to 2.5%. The treatment was: preoperative locoregional IRX-2 cytokine immunotherapy. Preoperative locoregional IRX-2 cytokine immunotherapy was tested in the phase Ib source study.

Sequencing used lymph node tissue, obtained before IRX-2 immunotherapy. This clonotype was obtained from a human donor with breast cancer. The V and J genes are TRBV25-1 and TRBJ1-1; D is uncertain. The CDR3 loop is CASRPLTNTEAFF. CDR3 DNA sequence: TGTGCCAGCAGACCTTTGACGAACACTGAAGCTTTCTTT.